These 27 T cell receptor beta chains share one sample of origin, sequenced in a study of blood T cell repertoires in COVID-19. Using immunoSEQ multiplex PCR, the repertoire was profiled, and TCRdb retains in-frame clones only, with some absent. This table has 90,000 to 120,000 clones, 80% to 85% appearing once. The specimen was peripheral blood. The receptors originated from a man between 65 and 85 years old with acute or convalescent COVID-19.

The chain links TRBV13 to TRBJ1-4; the match to TRBD1 covers 7 bases. Germline CDR1 and CDR2: PRHDT and FYEKMQ (reference sequence). J lost 2 bases, V lost 1 base, and 1 base had no gene match. The CDR3 spans 15 residues. The CDR3 DNA reads as TGTGCCAGCAGCTTAGTCAGGGGGACTAATGAAAAACTGTTTTTT. As protein: CASSLVRGTNEKLFF.

The genes are TRBV7-9 and TRBJ1-2; no clear D gene. Trimming shortened V by 6 bases and J by 1 base, and 27 bases separated the two germline ends. CDR3 length equals 19 residues. In germline, CDR1 is SEHNR, CDR2 FQNEAQ (reference sequence). CDR3 in amino acids: CASRPPFKGERVFNYGYTF. The CDR3 DNA is TGTGCCAGCAGGCCCCCTTTTAAGGGAGAACGGGTTTTTAACTATGGCTACACCTTC.

The chain is built from TRBV5-4 and TRBJ2-3; tentatively, D is TRBD2 (7 bases). The germline CDR1 and CDR2 sequences are SGHNT and YYREEE (reference sequence). This CDR3 has 16 amino acids. V was cut by 0 bases and J by 2 bases, with 13 bases left in between. CDR3 DNA sequence: TGTGCCAGCAGCTTGGAGGGGGGGCGGGTCACAGATACGCAGTATTTT. It codes for CASSLEGGRVTDTQYF.

This rearrangement joins TRBV10-3 to TRBJ1-2, with 7 positions matching TRBD1. CDR1 ENHRY and CDR2 SYGVKD come from the germline V gene. Germline trimming cut 0 bases from V and 3 bases from J; bases unmatched to any gene: 10. The CDR3 runs 17 residues. DNA for the CDR3: TGTGCCATCAGTGAGTCAAGAGGGGGCAGGGAGCACTATGGCTACACCTTC. Protein sequence: CAISESRGGREHYGYTF.

This clone was seen just once. The chain links TRBV5-6 to TRBJ1-5; tentatively, D is TRBD1 (6 bases). CDR3 size: 16 residues. V lost 4 bases and J lost 2, with 16 bases in between. Germline CDR1 and CDR2: SGHDT and YYEEEE. The CDR3 sequence: CASSGGWGWGNQPQHF. DNA of the CDR3: TGTGCCAGCAGCGGGGGCTGGGGATGGGGCAATCAGCCCCAGCATTTT.

V usage is TRBV25-1 and J usage is TRBJ1-2; 7 nucleotides match TRBD1. The CDR3 covers 13 residues. V lost 7 bases, J lost 8 bases, and 10 bases stayed unmatched. Germline-derived CDR1 and CDR2 are MGHDK and SYGVNS. The CDR3 is CASTPQGTGGYTF. The CDR3 DNA sequence: TGTGCCAGCACTCCACAGGGGACGGGAGGCTACACCTTC.

This clone was observed a single time. The V call is TRBV19, the J call TRBJ1-2; weak D call: TRBD1 (5 bases). Germline values: CDR1 LNHDA, CDR2 SQIVND (reference sequence). Trimming removed 9 bases from V and 4 bases from J, with 18 bases in between. The CDR3 extends over 14 amino acids. CDR3 loop: CASSSASGGYGYTF. The DNA of the CDR3 is TGTGCCAGCAGTTCGGCCTCCGGGGGCTATGGCTACACCTTC.

This chain connects TRBV11-2 to TRBJ1-1; unclear D gene. The germline gives CDR1 SGHAT, CDR2 FQNNGV. The CDR3 is 14 amino acids. Trimming took off 1 base at V and 0 bases at J, with 6 bases between the two ends. The DNA for the CDR3 is TGTGCCAGCAGCTTAGTCCCGGTGAACACTGAAGCTTTCTTT. As protein: CASSLVPVNTEAFF.

The CDR3 loop is CASSPRGGGHEAFF. CDR3 nucleotides: TGCGCCAGCAGCCCTCGGGGCGGGGGGCATGAAGCTTTCTTT. The chain couples TRBV5-1 to TRBJ1-1, with D perhaps TRBD1 (6 bases). This CDR3 comprises 14 residues. V shed 4 bases and J shed 7 bases, with 17 bases lying between them. CDR1 and CDR2 from the germline V gene are SGHRS and YFSETQ.

The V call is TRBV18, the J call TRBJ2-7; 10 bases fit TRBD1. CDR1 is KGHSH, CDR2 LQKENI, per germline. The CDR3 covers 15 residues. With 5 bases clipped from V and 6 bases from J, the junction kept 10 bases outside the gene matches. The CDR3 DNA is TGTGCCAGCTCATCAACCGGGACAGGGGCCTCCGAGCAGTACTTC. It yields the protein CASSSTGTGASEQYF.

This clone was counted once. The V call is TRBV13, the J call TRBJ1-2; D perhaps matches TRBD1 (5 bases). Germline assignment: CDR1 PRHDT and CDR2 FYEKMQ (reference sequence). This CDR3 region has 15 residues. Trimming removed 1 base at V and 4 bases at J, with 13 bases between. The CDR3 region is CASSLVQGAAYGYTF. The CDR3 DNA is TGTGCCAGCAGCTTAGTGCAGGGCGCCGCCTATGGCTACACCTTC.

Regarding this clone: The sample carries other DNA sequences with the same CDR3. The J gene is TRBJ2-2, the V gene TRBV2; 8 bases agree with TRBD2. Germline trimming cut 2 bases from V and 7 bases from J; bases unmatched to any gene: 6. This CDR3 contains 15 residues. From germline, CDR1 is SNHLY and CDR2 FYNNEI. Written as DNA, the CDR3 is TGTGCCAGCAGTGAACGGGCGGGGGGTCGCGGGGAGCTGTTTTTT. Protein sequence: CASSERAGGRGELFF. Filled out from reference TRBV2 and TRBJ2-2, the complete variable domain reads EPEVTQTPSHQVTQMGQEVILRCVPISNHLYFYWYRQILGQKVEFLVSFYNNEISEKSEIFDDQFSVERPDGSNFTLKIRSTKLEDSAMYFCASSERAGGRGELFFGEGSRLTVL.

This chain uses TRBV9 with TRBJ1-3; a possible D gene is TRBD1 (6 bases). The germline V gene has CDR1 SGDLS and CDR2 YYNGEE. V shed 4 bases and J shed 5 bases, with 10 bases lying between them. This CDR3 is 13 amino acids long. The CDR3 bases are TGTGCCAGCAGCAGGACAGTAAGAAACACCATATATTTT. This codes for CASSRTVRNTIYF.

This sequence joins TRBV6-5 and TRBJ2-3, with a weak D call TRBD2 (6 bases). The germline gives CDR1 MNHEY, CDR2 SVGAGI. The CDR3 has 11 residues. The germline V and J ends were trimmed by 6 bases and 8 bases, with 9 bases remaining between them. The chain's CDR3 is CASRTGVTQYF. The CDR3 DNA sequence: TGTGCCAGCAGGACGGGGGTTACGCAGTATTTT.

The chain employs TRBV5-1 and TRBJ1-5; the D gene is possibly TRBD1 (6 bases). The germline V and J ends were trimmed by 0 bases and 4 bases, with 17 bases remaining between them. The V gene's germline CDR1 is SGHRS and CDR2 YFSETQ. This CDR3 comprises 17 residues. CDR3 region: CASSLDLYRVNNQPQHF. In DNA, the CDR3 is TGCGCCAGCAGCTTGGACCTGTACAGGGTTAATAATCAGCCCCAGCATTTT.

This clone was seen only once. This sequence joins TRBV5-5 and TRBJ1-6; D not certain. Germline CDR1 reads SGHKS; CDR2 reads YYEKEE (reference sequence). The V and J ends lost 4 bases and 0 bases respectively, with 8 bases between them. CDR3 length: 15 residues. The DNA for the CDR3 is TGTGCCAGCAGCCGGGAGGGCTCCTATAATTCACCCCTCCACTTT. Translating gives CASSREGSYNSPLHF. Complete variable domain (other parts from reference TRBV5-5 and TRBJ1-6): DAGVTQSPTHLIKTRGQQVTLRCSPISGHKSVSWYQQVLGQGPQFIFQYYEKEERGRGNFPDRFSARQFPNYSSELNVNALLLGDSALYLCASSREGSYNSPLHFGNGTRLTVT.

The chain combines TRBV12-3 or TRBV12-4 with TRBJ1-2; D gene uncertain. V lost 6 bases and J 4 bases, leaving 12 bases between the germline ends. There are 13 residues in the CDR3. The CDR3 DNA sequence: TGTGCCAGCAGCTCCGGTAATAGCTATGGCTACACCTTC. Residues: CASSSGNSYGYTF.

Only one count was recorded for this clone. This sequence joins TRBV7-9 and TRBJ2-1, with 8 bases matching TRBD2. CDR3 length: 15 residues. The V and J ends lost 3 bases and 5 bases, in that order; junction bases with no gene match: 6. Looked up from germline, CDR1 is SEHNR and CDR2 is FQNEAQ (reference sequence). CDR3 in DNA: TGTGCCAGCAGCTTGGGGACTAGTAAGAACAATGAGCAGTTCTTC. Its translation is CASSLGTSKNNEQFF. Filled out from reference TRBV7-9 and TRBJ2-1, the complete variable domain reads DTGVSQNPRHKITKRGQNVTFRCDPISEHNRLYWYRQTLGQGPEFLTYFQNEAQLEKSRLLSDRFSAERPKGSFSTLEIQRTEQGDSAMYLCASSLGTSKNNEQFFGPGTRLTVL.

The chain carries TRBV2 and TRBJ2-5; 7 bases align to TRBD1. The germline CDR1 and CDR2 sequences are SNHLY and FYNNEI. J gave up 5 bases and V 6 bases, and 3 bases lay outside the gene matches. The CDR3 is made up of 12 amino acids. The CDR3 loop is CASRGTAETQYF. The CDR3 nucleotides are TGTGCCAGCAGAGGGACAGCGGAGACCCAGTACTTC. Full variable domain (missing parts from reference TRBV2 and TRBJ2-5): EPEVTQTPSHQVTQMGQEVILRCVPISNHLYFYWYRQILGQKVEFLVSFYNNEISEKSEIFDDQFSVERPDGSNFTLKIRSTKLEDSAMYFCASRGTAETQYFGPGTRLLVL.

This clone was observed once. The chain uses TRBV24-1 and TRBJ2-2; D may be TRBD2 (6 bases). Germline V gene lookup returns CDR1 KGHDR and CDR2 SFDVKD. CDR3 length equals 13 residues. Trimming took off 8 bases at V and 1 base at J, with 7 bases between the two ends. The DNA of the CDR3 is TGTGCCACCATGGGGGGGAACACCGGGGAGCTGTTTTTT. Translation: CATMGGNTGELFF.

There are a few counts of this clone. This chain joins TRBV19 and TRBJ1-5; the match to TRBD1 covers 7 bases. This CDR3 is built from 16 residues. Per the germline V gene, CDR1 is LNHDA and CDR2 is SQIVND (reference sequence). After removal of 4 bases from V and 6 bases from J, the junction contained 12 bases not matched to a gene. In DNA, the CDR3 is TGTGCCAGTAGTACGCACGGACAGGCGAGGAGTCAGCCCCAGCATTTT. Its translation is CASSTHGQARSQPQHF.

V usage is TRBV19 and J usage is TRBJ2-3; D is possibly TRBD2 (5 bases). The CDR3 spans 15 residues. Germline V gene sequence: CDR1 LNHDA, CDR2 SQIVND (reference sequence). Trimming took off 3 bases at V and 2 bases at J, with 12 bases between the two ends. The CDR3 region has the DNA TGTGCCAGTAGTATGGGCAGCGGCCCCACAGATACGCAGTATTTT. As protein: CASSMGSGPTDTQYF.

The chain is built from TRBV6-5 and TRBJ1-4; D perhaps matches TRBD1 (5 bases). Trimming left V 9 bases short and J 10 bases short, with 12 bases between. Germline CDR1 and CDR2: MNHEY and SVGAGI. CDR3 size: 11 residues. CDR3 nucleotides: TGTGCCAGTAGACTGGGGGGAAAACTGTTTTTT. Protein: CASRLGGKLFF.

This clone occurred once. The chain is built from TRBV19 and TRBJ1-5; unclear D gene. Germline V gene sequence: CDR1 LNHDA, CDR2 SQIVND (reference sequence). Trimming took 7 bases from V and 7 from J, leaving 17 bases between them. This CDR3 is 14 amino acids long. The CDR3 here is CASNFNGGRQPQHF. The CDR3 nucleotides read TGTGCCAGTAACTTCAACGGAGGGCGCCAGCCCCAGCATTTT.

The chain couples TRBV29-1 to TRBJ1-5; 11 bases match TRBD1. CDR3 length: 14 residues. V gave up 6 bases and J gave up 1 base; unmatched junction bases: 2. Germline V gene lookup returns CDR1 SQVTM and CDR2 ANQGSEA. The CDR3 spells CSVGQGASNQPQHF. In DNA form, the CDR3 reads TGCAGCGTCGGACAGGGGGCCAGCAATCAGCCCCAGCATTTT.

The genes are TRBV6-2 or TRBV6-3 and TRBJ2-2, with 11 bases aligning to TRBD2. The CDR3 runs to 16 residues. CDR1 and CDR2 (germline): MNHEY, SVGEGT. J gave up 5 bases and V 1 base, and 3 bases lay outside the gene matches. As DNA, the CDR3 is TGTGCCAGCAGTTACTTAGCGGGGGGGCCGACCGGGGAGCTGTTTTTT. This gives the protein CASSYLAGGPTGELFF.

The chain combines TRBV5-1 with TRBJ2-3; 8 positions match TRBD2. The CDR3 covers 16 residues. The junction had 7 bases not matched to a gene; V was cut back by 0 bases and J by 4 bases. The germline V gene encodes CDR1 SGHRS and CDR2 YFSETQ. The DNA for the CDR3 is TGCGCCAGCAGCTTGGGCGTTTTAGCGGGGTCAGATACGCAGTATTTT. This sequence encodes CASSLGVLAGSDTQYF. The whole variable domain, remainder taken from reference TRBV5-1 and TRBJ2-3, is KAGVTQTPRYLIKTRGQQVTLSCSPISGHRSVSWYQQTPGQGLQFLFEYFSETQRNKGNFPGRFSGRQFSNSRSEMNVSTLELGDSALYLCASSLGVLAGSDTQYFGPGTRLTVL.